This TCR beta chain was recorded in a study of T cells expressing NK-cell markers. Study-wide results and caveats: The contribution of dominant NKG2C+ clonotypes to CD8+ T cells in roughly 6 donors was roughly 1.0-7.5%.

TCRdb re-analyzed the 5' RACE reads; it lists each CDR3 protein once, without DNA. The repertoire table contains 550,000 or so distinct CDR3 sequences. For this clonotype: The antigen is undetermined.

The sample consisted of blood T cells: a sorted CD56 or NKG2C T cell subset, CD4+ or CD8+ T cells, or bulk PBMC T cells (not recorded which). The clonotype originates from a man between 18 and 35 years old in good health.

CDR3 in amino acids: CASSKRLAGRGTDTQYF. The chain is built from TRBV7-2 and TRBJ2-3; without DNA, the TCRdb call of TRBD2 cannot be checked. Germline assignment: CDR1 SGHTA and CDR2 FQGNSA. The CDR3 is 17 residues long.